These 19 T cell receptor beta chains came from one sample sequenced in a study of T cell responses to AZD1222 COVID-19 vaccine. Some clones are missing from TCRdb's copy, which holds only in-frame ones; the method was immunoSEQ multiplex PCR. The top ten clones hold around 3.5% of a sample with about 140,000 clones, just over 85% of them seen once. The input for sequencing was peripheral blood, taken on day 0 of AZD1222 vaccination. The receptors were sampled from an adult in good health.

A single count supports this clone. V usage is TRBV5-1 and J usage is TRBJ2-3; TRBD1 agrees at 9 bases. CDR1 is SGHRS, CDR2 YFSETQ, per germline. The CDR3 sequence is 15 residues long. V gave up 4 bases and J gave up 4 bases; unmatched junction bases: 7. Here the CDR3 reads CASSDRTGEADTQYF. The CDR3 coding sequence is TGCGCCAGCAGCGATCGGACAGGGGAGGCAGATACGCAGTATTTT. Together with reference TRBV5-1 and TRBJ2-3, the CDR3 gives the full variable domain: KAGVTQTPRYLIKTRGQQVTLSCSPISGHRSVSWYQQTPGQGLQFLFEYFSETQRNKGNFPGRFSGRQFSNSRSEMNVSTLELGDSALYLCASSDRTGEADTQYFGPGTRLTVL.

The chain couples TRBV2 to TRBJ2-3; 13 bases map to TRBD2. V was pared by 2 bases and J by 4 bases, with 6 bases of the junction left unmatched. The CDR3 sequence is 17 residues long. Germline V CDR1 and CDR2: SNHLY, FYNNEI. This CDR3 is CASSESTSGRASDTQYF. The CDR3 DNA is TGTGCCAGCAGTGAAAGCACTAGCGGGAGGGCTTCAGATACGCAGTATTTT.

The chain uses TRBV7-7 and TRBJ1-3; D uncertain. Looked up from germline, CDR1 is SSHAT and CDR2 is FNYEAQ (reference sequence). V was pared by 5 bases and J by 3 bases, with 11 bases between. The CDR3 totals 14 residues. The CDR3 protein is CASSADGFGNTIYF. In DNA, the CDR3 is TGTGCCAGCAGCGCAGATGGGTTTGGAAACACCATATATTTT.

The chain links TRBV29-1 to TRBJ1-1; D unresolved. Germline CDR1 reads SQVTM; CDR2 reads ANQGSEA. V was clipped by 0 bases and J by 1 base, with 6 bases between them. This CDR3 is built from 13 residues. In DNA, the CDR3 is TGCAGCGTTGAAGAACAGACGAACACTGAAGCTTTCTTT. Residues: CSVEEQTNTEAFF.

The chain carries TRBV27 and TRBJ2-2; the D gene is possibly TRBD2 (6 bases). The CDR3 sequence is 15 residues long. Germline CDR1 reads MNHEY; CDR2 reads SMNVEV (reference sequence). V was cut by 7 bases and J by 4 bases, with 16 bases left in between. The CDR3 DNA reads TGTGCCAGCAATCCGGCGGGAATTCCCACCGGGGAGCTGTTTTTT. It encodes CASNPAGIPTGELFF.

This clone was detected once. This chain joins TRBV13 and TRBJ2-7, with TRBD2 matching over 8 bases. CDR3 length: 16 residues. V lost 5 bases, J lost 6 bases, and 15 bases stayed unmatched. Germline V gene data show CDR1 as PRHDT and CDR2 as FYEKMQ (reference sequence). In DNA form, the CDR3 reads TGTGCCAGCAGCGCACCCCCCGGGACTAGTTCACTCGAGCAGTACTTC. This codes for CASSAPPGTSSLEQYF.

The chain uses TRBV4-2 and TRBJ2-2; a weak D match, TRBD2 (7 bases). V was trimmed by 6 bases and J by 6 bases, leaving 17 bases between them. In germline, CDR1 is LGHNA, CDR2 YNFKEQ. CDR3 size: 15 residues. The CDR3 DNA is TGTGCCAGCAGACTCGCCCGGGGGGCCTCCGGGGAGCTGTTTTTT. Protein product: CASRLARGASGELFF.

V and J are TRBV4-2 and TRBJ2-3; the D gene is possibly TRBD2 (6 bases). The V end was cut by 6 bases, the J end by 0 bases, with 13 bases between. CDR3 length equals 15 residues. Germline V CDR1 and CDR2: LGHNA, YNFKEQ. In nucleotides, the CDR3 is TGTGCCAGCAGAGGCGGGGCTCCTAGCACAGATACGCAGTATTTT. This gives the protein CASRGGAPSTDTQYF.

The table lists this clone with a count of one. The CDR3 protein is CASRTGGAGEKLFF. CDR3 bases: TGTGCCAGCAGAACGGGGGGGGCTGGTGAAAAACTGTTTTTT. The V call is TRBV6-6, the J call TRBJ1-4, with D possibly TRBD1 on 6 matching bases. Germline CDR1 and CDR2: MNHNY and SVGAGI (reference sequence). V lost 6 bases and J 7 bases, leaving 15 bases between the germline ends. This CDR3 has 14 residues.

The rearrangement links TRBV9 to TRBJ2-5; 9 nucleotides match TRBD1. Germline V lookup: CDR1 SGDLS, CDR2 YYNGEE. The CDR3 has 13 residues. With V trimmed by 3 bases and J by 5 bases, 2 bases remained unmatched. CDR3 in amino acids: CASSAGTGETQYF. For the CDR3, the DNA is TGTGCCAGCAGCGCGGGGACAGGGGAGACCCAGTACTTC.

The V call is TRBV11-2, the J call TRBJ1-2, with 7 bases that match TRBD1. Germline V gene lookup returns CDR1 SGHAT and CDR2 FQNNGV. The J segment lost 8 bases and the V segment lost 2 bases, leaving 5 bases of the junction unmatched. The CDR3 is made up of 13 amino acids. In DNA form, the CDR3 reads TGTGCCAGCAGCTTACAGGGGGGGGACGGCTACACCTTC. Amino acid sequence: CASSLQGGDGYTF.

V usage is TRBV19 and J usage is TRBJ1-5; D is possibly TRBD1 (6 bases). Germline CDR1 is LNHDA and CDR2 is SQIVND (reference sequence). The CDR3 covers 16 residues. V lost 7 bases to trimming and J lost 2 bases, with 18 bases between them. The chain's CDR3 is CASNPRGRGGNQPQHF. The CDR3 region has the DNA TGTGCCAGTAACCCCCGGGGCAGGGGTGGCAATCAGCCCCAGCATTTT.

The chain carries TRBV7-2 and TRBJ2-1; D is unresolved. The germline gives CDR1 SGHTA, CDR2 FQGNSA. The CDR3 covers 13 residues. Trimming pared 5 bases from V and 3 bases from J, leaving 8 bases between. CDR3 loop: CASSPQNYNEQFF. The CDR3 DNA reads TGTGCCAGCAGCCCCCAAAACTACAATGAGCAGTTCTTC.

V usage is TRBV10-3 and J usage is TRBJ1-1; possibly TRBD1 for D (5 bases). Germline CDR1 and CDR2: ENHRY and SYGVKD. The V gene lost 6 bases and the J gene lost 5 bases, with 13 bases spanning the gap. The CDR3 loop spans 13 amino acids. Written as DNA, the CDR3 is TGTGCCATCAGGACCTCAGGGACGACTGAAGCTTTCTTT. Protein product: CAIRTSGTTEAFF.

The J gene is TRBJ2-7, the V gene TRBV27; either TRBD1 or TRBD2 may fit D (5 bases each). The ends were cut back, 3 bases at V and 2 bases at J, with 11 bases in the middle. This CDR3 region has 14 residues. CDR1 is MNHEY and CDR2 is SMNVEV in the germline V gene (reference sequence). This CDR3 reads CASSLLGETYEQYF. The CDR3, as DNA: TGTGCCAGCAGTTTGTTGGGGGAGACCTACGAGCAGTACTTC.

The chain is built from TRBV5-6 and TRBJ1-1; the D is unclear. CDR1 is SGHDT and CDR2 is YYEEEE in the germline V gene. Between the trimmed V and J ends, which lost 4 bases and 6 bases, there was a span of 19 bases. The CDR3 loop spans 15 amino acids. The CDR3 reads CASSDSGGLGAEAFF. The DNA for the CDR3 is TGTGCCAGCAGCGACTCGGGAGGGTTGGGCGCTGAAGCTTTCTTT.

The genes are TRBV19 and TRBJ2-2; D gene unclear. The CDR3 consists of 15 residues. Trimming left V 7 bases short and J 1 base short, with 13 bases between. Per the germline V gene, CDR1 is LNHDA and CDR2 is SQIVND (reference sequence). As DNA, the CDR3 is TGTGCCAGTACCGAAGGGTGGGGGAACACCGGGGAGCTGTTTTTT. Translation gives CASTEGWGNTGELFF.

The chain carries TRBV19 and TRBJ2-7; possibly TRBD2 for D (6 bases). Trimming pared 2 bases from V and 4 bases from J, leaving 24 bases between. This CDR3 has 18 residues. Germline lookup yields CDR1 LNHDA and CDR2 SQIVND (reference sequence). The CDR3 here is CASSITSGTSVGGYEQYF. CDR3 coding DNA: TGTGCCAGTAGTATAACCTCCGGGACTTCCGTGGGGGGATACGAGCAGTACTTC.

This rearrangement joins TRBV14 to TRBJ1-1; D unresolved. Germline V gene sequence: CDR1 SGHDN, CDR2 FVKESK. The CDR3 totals 13 residues. V was cut by 4 bases and J by 3 bases, with 9 bases left in between. This CDR3 is CASSPLEDTEAFF. CDR3 coding DNA: TGTGCCAGCAGCCCTCTCGAGGACACTGAAGCTTTCTTT.